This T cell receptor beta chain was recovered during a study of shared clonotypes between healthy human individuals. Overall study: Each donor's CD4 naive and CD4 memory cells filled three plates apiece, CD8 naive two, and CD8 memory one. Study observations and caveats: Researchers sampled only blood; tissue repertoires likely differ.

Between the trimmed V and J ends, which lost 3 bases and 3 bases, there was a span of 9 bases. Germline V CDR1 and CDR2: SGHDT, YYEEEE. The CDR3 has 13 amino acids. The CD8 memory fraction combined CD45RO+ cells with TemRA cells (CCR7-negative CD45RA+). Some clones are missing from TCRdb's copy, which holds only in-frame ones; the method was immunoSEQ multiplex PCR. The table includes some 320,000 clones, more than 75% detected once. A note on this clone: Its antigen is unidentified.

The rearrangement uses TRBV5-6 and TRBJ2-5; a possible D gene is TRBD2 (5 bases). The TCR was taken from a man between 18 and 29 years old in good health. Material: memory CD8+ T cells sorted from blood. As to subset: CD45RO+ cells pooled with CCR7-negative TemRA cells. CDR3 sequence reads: CASSSLVEETQYF. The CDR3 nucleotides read TGTGCCAGCAGCTCACTAGTCGAAGAGACCCAGTACTTC.